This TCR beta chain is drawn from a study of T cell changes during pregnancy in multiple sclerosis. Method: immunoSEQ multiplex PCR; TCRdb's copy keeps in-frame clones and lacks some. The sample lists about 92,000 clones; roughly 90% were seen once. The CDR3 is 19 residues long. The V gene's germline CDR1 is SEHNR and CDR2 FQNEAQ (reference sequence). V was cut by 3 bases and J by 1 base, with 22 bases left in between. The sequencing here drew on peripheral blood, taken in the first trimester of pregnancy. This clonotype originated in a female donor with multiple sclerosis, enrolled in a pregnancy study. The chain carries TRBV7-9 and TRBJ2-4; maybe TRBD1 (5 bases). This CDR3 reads CASSFLAGQSGLAKNIQYF. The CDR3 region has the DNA TGTGCCAGCAGCTTTTTGGCAGGGCAATCGGGTTTGGCCAAAAACATTCAGTACTTC.